This T cell receptor beta chain appears in the sequencing data of a study of T cell repertoires in cytomegalovirus infection. CDR3 length equals 15 residues. One entry per CDR3 protein results from TCRdb running MiXCR on the reads. The table lists some 500,000 distinct CDR3 sequences, more than 30% of them singletons, with 17% in the top ten. Comment on this clonotype: Its antigen is undetermined. At one of its ends the junction is not consistent with the germline gene, which may arise from a read error.

The sequence came from a human donor in good health (CMV status not recorded). Some clones in this sample may be carry-over from other donors' samples. Specimen: cultured PBMCs, collected from culture after CMV antigen stimulation. This chain connects TRBV12-3 or TRBV12-4 to TRBJ2-4, with 10 bases aligning to TRBD2. CDR3 nucleotides: TGTGCCAGCAGTCTAGCGGGAGCCGCCTTGAACATTCAGTACTTC. Translating gives CASSLAGAALNIQYF.